This entry describes one T cell receptor beta chain. The CDR3 length is 15 residues. CDR1 is GTSNPN, CDR2 SVGIG, per germline (reference sequence). Trimming at V came to 2 bases and at J to 7 bases, leaving 8 bases not matched to a gene. Study processing details: Nucleated cell counts were estimated from reference gene primer amplification. Sequencing used immunoSEQ multiplex PCR; TCRdb keeps in-frame clones, though not all of them. V and J calls and clone size are given by that table; D and trimming were obtained from the DNA. The sample has under 550,000 clones, roughly 90% seen once. The Seattle patients, enrolled during active infection, were followed longitudinally. The sample is drawn from a study of blood T cell repertoires in COVID-19. Looking at the study overall: The analysed material was cDNA or gDNA that came from T cells, B-cell-depleted T cells, or PBMCs.

The chain has TRBV30 and TRBJ2-1; 10 bases align to TRBD1. The sequenced sample consisted of peripheral blood. The receptor's source is a man aged 18 to 35 with COVID-19, enrolled during active disease. The CDR3 DNA follows: TGTGCCTGGAGTCCTGGACAGGGGGTTGGGAATGAGCAGTTCTTC. Translation: CAWSPGQGVGNEQFF.